A selection of T cell receptor beta chains follows, all from one sample in a study of a mutant IDH1 vaccine in newly diagnosed glioma. Their antigen targets remain unknown. Sequencing was performed with immunoSEQ multiplex PCR; in TCRdb, only in-frame clones are kept and a portion is missing. The top ten clones hold around 0.61% of a sample with 100,000 to 120,000 clones, 75% to 90% of them seen once. This specimen consisted of PBMCs, obtained from a glioma patient whose treatment included an IDH1 peptide vaccine. The origin of the receptors is a woman aged 45-65 years with glioma. CDR3s include the opening cysteine and the closing phenylalanine or tryptophan. A D gene is named only where the DNA matches it firmly.

J gene | D gene | V gene | CDR3 protein
TRBJ2-1 | - | TRBV11-2 | CASSFGQAVGGEQFF
TRBJ2-7 | TRBD1 | TRBV6-5 | CASSQPGQGSYEQYF
TRBJ2-1 | - | TRBV7-2 | CASSPDSSRNEQFF
TRBJ1-5 | - | TRBV27 | CASSVRSNQPQHF
TRBJ2-5 | TRBD1 | TRBV5-1 | CASSPQGARETQYF
TRBJ1-2 | TRBD1 | TRBV30 | CAWSVPGQGNYGYTF
TRBJ2-3 | TRBD2 | TRBV11-2 | CASSPLAASTDTQYF
TRBJ2-7 | - | TRBV7-9 | CASSLGQRGSYEQYF
TRBJ1-5 | - | TRBV2 | CASGQESNQPQHF
TRBJ2-3 | - | TRBV5-6 | CASSLDPTDTQYF
TRBJ1-4 | - | TRBV18 | CASSPWAGEKLFF
TRBJ2-2 | TRBD1 | TRBV6-1 | CASKTGVTGELFF
TRBJ1-6 | - | TRBV11-2 | CASSSTTGLRSPLHF
TRBJ2-7 | - | TRBV7-2 | CASSLWGGMGGYEQYF
TRBJ2-1 | TRBD2 | TRBV9 | CASSVVSREGRHEQFF
TRBJ1-5 | - | TRBV7-9 | CASSHRREDQPQHF
TRBJ1-3 | - | TRBV27 | CASSLRAQGIGNTIYF
TRBJ1-5 | TRBD1 | TRBV28 | CASTTTGTGRNQPQHF
TRBJ1-5 | TRBD1 | TRBV30 | CACTPGQQGGNQPQHF
TRBJ2-5 | - | TRBV11-2 | CASSFGGTETQYF
TRBJ1-2 | TRBD1 | TRBV7-8 | CASSPYRTGSIGYTF
TRBJ1-5 | - | TRBV6-5 | CASSYSPEYQPQHF
TRBJ2-7 | TRBD1 | TRBV6-5 | CASRDRGYEQYF
TRBJ2-1 | - | TRBV14 | CASSRGTYNEQFF
TRBJ1-2 | - | TRBV5-5 | CASSLAGTDNYGYTF
TRBJ2-5 | TRBD1 | TRBV15 | CATSRKPWTGVEETQYF
TRBJ1-5 | - | TRBV7-8 | CASSLAKGGTTANQPQHF
TRBJ2-7 | - | TRBV15 | CATSRELRYEQYF
TRBJ1-5 | TRBD1 | TRBV19 | CASTSQGDQPQHF
TRBJ1-4 | TRBD1 | TRBV5-4 | CASSRRTGTGVVEKLFF
TRBJ1-1 | - | TRBV9 | CASSVEAAMNTEAFF
TRBJ1-4 | - | TRBV27 | CASSSAGLGEKLFF
TRBJ2-2 | TRBD1 | TRBV27 | CASSRGTGDTGELFF
TRBJ1-1 | - | TRBV30 | CAWSVPRANTEAFF
TRBJ1-1 | - | TRBV23-1 | CASSRRRTGGFTEAFF
TRBJ2-3 | TRBD2 | TRBV12-5 | CASWREGRADTQYF
TRBJ2-7 | - | TRBV4-2 | CASSQDFSDFYEQYF
TRBJ2-2 | - | TRBV4-1 | CASGNGGLGTGELFF
TRBJ2-7 | - | TRBV5-6 | CASSLYLTAPYEQYF
TRBJ1-2 | TRBD1 | TRBV27 | CASSRGTGSGYGYTF
TRBJ2-1 | - | TRBV5-1 | CASSLSLAISYNEQFF
TRBJ1-5 | - | TRBV21-1 | CASSSEAHIDQPQHF
TRBJ1-2 | - | TRBV28 | CASSLKGLYGYTF
TRBJ2-2 | - | TRBV6-1 | CASSEALTGELFF
TRBJ2-7 | - | TRBV19 | CASSITRSYEQYF
TRBJ1-6 | TRBD1 | TRBV5-1 | CASSSGQGGNSPLHF
TRBJ2-5 | - | TRBV11-2 | CASSFGSGMETQYF
TRBJ2-2 | - | TRBV6-5 | CASSFVWGAATGELFF
TRBJ2-1 | - | TRBV9 | CASSANRRSSYNEQFF